This TCR beta chain comes out of a study of blood T cell repertoires in COVID-19. The wider study: Sources were T cells, B-cell-depleted T cells, or PBMCs; the material itself was cDNA or gDNA.

This CDR3 spans 14 amino acids. CDR1 is MGHDK and CDR2 is SYGVNS in the germline V gene. The V end lost 2 bases, the J end lost 1 base, and 5 bases lay between the germline ends. Assay: immunoSEQ multiplex PCR; the TCRdb copy retains only in-frame clones and omits some. This sample has about 220,000 clones, with roughly four fifths found just once. The sequenced sample consisted of peripheral blood. The sequence was collected from a woman aged 40 to 50 with active or convalescent COVID-19. The V call is TRBV25-1, the J call TRBJ1-4, with D possibly being TRBD1 (5 bases). CDR3 region: CASSEQGTNEKLFF. For the CDR3, the DNA is TGTGCCAGCAGTGAACAGGGAACTAATGAAAAACTGTTTTTT.